This entry features one T cell receptor (beta chain) sequence. Time point here: archival surgical resection tumor tissue. The sample is drawn from a study of PD-1 blockade in mismatch repair-deficient tumors. Libraries were prepared by immunoSEQ multiplex PCR; TCRdb keeps only in-frame clonotypes and omits some of them. The sample consists of around 3,500 clones, more than 60% of them appearing once. This CDR3 is 15 amino acids long. Germline V lookup: CDR1 SGHTA, CDR2 FQGNSA. After removal of 0 bases from V and 12 bases from J, the junction contained 12 bases not matched to a gene. The TCR was taken from an adult with mismatch repair-deficient cancer. The source material was primary tumor tissue, sampled from a patient treated with pembrolizumab. The chain employs TRBV7-2 and TRBJ1-1, with TRBD1 matching 8 bases. The CDR3 DNA sequence: TGTGCCAGCAGCTTAGCGAGACAGGGGCCTTCAGAAACTTTCTTT. Residues: CASSLARQGPSETFF.